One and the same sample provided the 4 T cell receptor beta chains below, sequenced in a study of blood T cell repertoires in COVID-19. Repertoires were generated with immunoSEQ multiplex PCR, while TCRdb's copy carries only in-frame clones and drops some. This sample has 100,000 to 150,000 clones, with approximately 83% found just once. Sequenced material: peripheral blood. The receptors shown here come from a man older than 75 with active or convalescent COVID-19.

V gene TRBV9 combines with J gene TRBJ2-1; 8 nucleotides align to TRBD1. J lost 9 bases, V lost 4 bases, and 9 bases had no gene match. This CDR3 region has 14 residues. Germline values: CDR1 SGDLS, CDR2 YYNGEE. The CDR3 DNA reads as TGTGCCAGCAGCCTCGACAGGGGTAAGGGTGAGCAGTTCTTC. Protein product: CASSLDRGKGEQFF.

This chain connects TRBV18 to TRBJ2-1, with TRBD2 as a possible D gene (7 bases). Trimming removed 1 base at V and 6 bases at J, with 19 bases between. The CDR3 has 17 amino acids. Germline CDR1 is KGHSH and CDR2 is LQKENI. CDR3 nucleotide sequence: TGTGCCAGCTCACCACTTTGGGGGGGCCAATTGTCCAATGAGCAGTTCTTC. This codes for CASSPLWGGQLSNEQFF.

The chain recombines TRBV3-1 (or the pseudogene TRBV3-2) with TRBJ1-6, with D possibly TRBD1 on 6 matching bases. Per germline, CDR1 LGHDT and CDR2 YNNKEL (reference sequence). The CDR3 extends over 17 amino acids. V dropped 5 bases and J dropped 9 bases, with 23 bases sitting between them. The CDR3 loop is CASSGMRGGGIGSPLHF. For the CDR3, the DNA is TGTGCCAGCAGCGGAATGAGGGGAGGGGGGATAGGTTCACCCCTCCACTTT.

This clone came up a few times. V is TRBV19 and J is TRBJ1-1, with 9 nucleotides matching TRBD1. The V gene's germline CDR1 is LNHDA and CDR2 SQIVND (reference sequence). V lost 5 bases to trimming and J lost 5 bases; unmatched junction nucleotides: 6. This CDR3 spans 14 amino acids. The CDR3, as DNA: TGTGCCAGTAGTGACAGGGGGGTTTGGACTGAAGCTTTCTTT. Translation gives CASSDRGVWTEAFF.